The clone carrying this T cell receptor beta chain was recorded many times. The antigen is unknown. This sample is drawn from a study of identical twins. Study-level results: Fewer insertions characterized abundant cord blood beta clonotypes, whereas memory repertoires showed none. Models came in too low on out-of-frame TCR alpha sharing in monozygotic twins.

V trimming: 3 bases; J trimming: 9 bases; junction bases outside the gene matches: 7. Germline V gene data show CDR1 as SQVTM and CDR2 as ANQGSEA. CDR3 size: 12 residues. cDNA carried unique molecular identifiers, and a universal primer site was added by template switching. Using its own MiXCR run on the 5' RACE reads, TCRdb lists one record per CDR3 protein. The data show a few hundred thousand distinct CDR3 sequences, roughly 9% seen once. Sample: naive T cells sorted from blood. J is TRBJ2-5 and V is TRBV29-1, with 7 bases aligning to TRBD1. This clonotype originated in a woman aged 45-60 years in good health. The CDR3 sequence: CSVDSRQGAQYF. CDR3 nucleotides: TGCAGCGTTGATTCTCGGCAGGGGGCCCAGTACTTC.